Listed here are 22 T cell receptor beta chains from one sample, sequenced in a study of shared clonotypes between healthy human individuals. Generated by immunoSEQ multiplex PCR, the TCRdb table keeps only in-frame clones and is missing some. The table shows hundreds of thousands of clones, with less than 80% occurring only once. The sequencing sample was made of memory CD4+ T cells sorted from blood. The subset here: CD45RA-negative fraction. The receptors were sampled from a young woman in good health.

This chain connects TRBV6-6 to TRBJ1-3, with D perhaps TRBD1 (6 bases). Looked up from germline, CDR1 is MNHNY and CDR2 is SVGAGI (reference sequence). V was clipped by 5 bases and J by 3 bases, with 17 bases between them. The CDR3 totals 16 residues. In DNA form, the CDR3 reads TGTGCCAGCAGTCTGGACAGTCTAGCTTTTGGAAACACCATATATTTT. It translates to CASSLDSLAFGNTIYF.

The V gene is TRBV28, the J gene TRBJ2-1, with TRBD2 matching over 9 bases. V was clipped by 6 bases and J by 4 bases; unmatched bases: 7. Looked up from germline, CDR1 is MDHEN and CDR2 is SYDVKM. The CDR3 is 15 residues long. The CDR3 region is CASSSLAGRYNEQFF. The CDR3 DNA reads as TGTGCCAGCAGCTCTCTAGCGGGAAGGTACAATGAGCAGTTCTTC.

The table lists this clone with a few counts. CDR3 protein: CAWSGQGNQPQHF. Here the CDR3 DNA reads TGTGCCTGGAGTGGACAGGGTAATCAGCCCCAGCATTTT. The V call is TRBV30, the J call TRBJ1-5; 7 bases match TRBD1. V lost 1 base, J lost 4 bases, and 1 base stayed unmatched. Germline loops: CDR1 GTSNPN, CDR2 SVGIG (reference sequence). This CDR3 has 13 amino acids.

The chain has TRBV4-1 and TRBJ2-7; TRBD1 matches 8 bases. Unmatched junction bases numbered 14, after V lost 6 bases and J lost 7 bases. Germline CDR1 and CDR2: MGHRA and YSYEKL. The CDR3 contains 15 residues. The CDR3 loop is CASSQDRVGVWEQYF. The CDR3 nucleotides are TGCGCCAGCAGTCAGGACAGGGTTGGTGTGTGGGAGCAGTACTTC.

A single count supports this clone. CDR3 loop: CSVEPPLSSYEQYF. The CDR3 nucleotides are TGCAGCGTTGAGCCCCCCCTAAGCTCCTACGAGCAGTACTTC. The chain couples TRBV29-1 to TRBJ2-7; D not certain. The CDR3 has 14 residues. Trimming cost V 3 bases and J 0 bases, with 12 bases left between them. Germline CDR1 SQVTM, CDR2 ANQGSEA.

This clone was detected only a few times. Other DNA sequences of this sample code for an identical CDR3. The chain uses TRBV30 and TRBJ1-2, with 7 bases identical to TRBD1. Trimming cost V 2 bases and J 5 bases; bases outside gene matches: 5. Germline CDR1 reads GTSNPN; CDR2 reads SVGIG (reference sequence). The CDR3 runs to 13 residues. CDR3 protein: CAWSRQGFYGYTF. As DNA, the CDR3 is TGTGCCTGGAGTCGACAGGGATTTTATGGCTACACCTTC.

The chain couples TRBV5-1 to TRBJ2-7; 10 positions agree with TRBD1. The CDR3 runs 14 residues. The V segment lost 8 bases and the J segment 7 bases; nucleotides outside the gene matches: 12. In germline, CDR1 is SGHRS, CDR2 YFSETQ. As DNA, the CDR3 is TGCGCCAGTGGAACCGGGACAGGGGCTACAGAGCAGTACTTC. Translated: CASGTGTGATEQYF.

The V and J genes are TRBV28 and TRBJ1-1, with D hard to call. The CDR3 is 14 residues long. Germline V gene data show CDR1 as MDHEN and CDR2 as SYDVKM. V lost 7 bases, J lost 2 bases, and 14 bases lay in between. The CDR3 DNA follows: TGTGCCAGCACCCTCGATTGGGGAAACACTGAAGCTTTCTTT. Residues: CASTLDWGNTEAFF.

This rearrangement joins TRBV6-1 to TRBJ1-5; the D is unclear. The CDR3 has 14 amino acids. CDR1 and CDR2 (germline): MNHNS, SASEGT. Deletions cut 6 bases from V and 7 bases from J, with 16 bases between. The CDR3 bases are TGTGCCAGCAGGGGCGGGGTTTCGGGACAGCCCCAGCATTTT. It encodes CASRGGVSGQPQHF.

This clone came up once. This chain uses TRBV6-5 with TRBJ1-5; D may be TRBD1 (5 bases). V was cut by 6 bases and J by 4 bases, with 16 bases left in between. This CDR3 is built from 15 residues. Germline V gene lookup returns CDR1 MNHEY and CDR2 SVGAGI. The DNA for the CDR3 is TGTGCCAGCAGCCTTGCGGGGGGTCCTAATCAGCCCCAGCATTTT. As protein: CASSLAGGPNQPQHF.

This rearrangement joins TRBV6-6 to TRBJ2-7, with TRBD1 matching 10 bases. In germline, CDR1 is MNHNY, CDR2 SVGAGI (reference sequence). This CDR3 has 15 amino acids. The V gene end was trimmed by 2 bases and the J gene end by 2 bases; junction bases not matched to a gene: 3. CDR3 region: CASSYAGTGAYEQYF. The DNA for the CDR3 is TGTGCCAGCAGTTACGCCGGGACAGGGGCCTACGAGCAGTACTTC.

The chain carries TRBV5-1 and TRBJ2-3, with D tentatively TRBD1 or TRBD2 (5 bases each). V was cut by 7 bases and J by 6 bases, with 15 bases left in between. The CDR3 contains 13 residues. Germline V gene sequence: CDR1 SGHRS, CDR2 YFSETQ. CDR3 protein: CASEGPVGDTQYF. The CDR3, as DNA: TGCGCCAGCGAGGGGCCAGTCGGGGATACGCAGTATTTT.

This chain links TRBV27 with TRBJ1-1, with D maybe TRBD1 (6 bases). The CDR3 is 16 residues long. Germline V gives CDR1 MNHEY, CDR2 SMNVEV (reference sequence). V gave up 6 bases and J gave up 7 bases, with 24 bases separating them. CDR3 coding DNA: TGTGCCAGCAGACTTGCCCCTACAGGGAGGGTAAATGAAGCTTTCTTT. This codes for CASRLAPTGRVNEAFF.

This clone has more than one count but fewer than ten. V and J are TRBV19 and TRBJ1-5; 10 positions match TRBD1. V was pared by 7 bases and J by 0 bases, with 3 bases of the junction left unmatched. The length of the CDR3 is 15 residues. From germline, CDR1 is LNHDA and CDR2 SQIVND (reference sequence). The CDR3 protein is CASKGTGVSNQPQHF. The CDR3 region has the DNA TGTGCCAGTAAAGGGACAGGGGTTAGCAATCAGCCCCAGCATTTT.

This clone was recorded a few times. The identical CDR3 is also encoded by other nucleotide sequences in the sample. The V gene is TRBV28, the J gene TRBJ2-6, with no clear D. The germline V gene has CDR1 MDHEN and CDR2 SYDVKM. The V gene lost 6 bases and the J gene lost 2 bases, with 8 bases spanning the gap. The CDR3 is 14 residues long. The CDR3 loop reads CASSPRPGANVLTF. CDR3 DNA: TGTGCCAGCAGCCCACGTCCTGGGGCCAACGTCCTGACTTTC.

The chain is built from TRBV27 and TRBJ2-5; the match to TRBD1 covers 7 bases. V was clipped by 6 bases and J by 4 bases; unmatched bases: 5. The CDR3 is 13 residues long. Germline assignment: CDR1 MNHEY and CDR2 SMNVEV (reference sequence). The CDR3 reads CASRKGGLETQYF. The CDR3 nucleotides are TGTGCCAGCAGAAAAGGGGGCCTAGAGACCCAGTACTTC.

In regard to this clone: Germline and junction disagree at one end, which may indicate a read error. The chain employs TRBV4-1 and TRBJ2-3; 7 nucleotides align to TRBD1. The CDR3 covers 15 residues. From germline, CDR1 is MGHRA and CDR2 YSYEKL. In DNA, the CDR3 is TGTGCCAGCAGCTGGTCGGGACAGCCCATGGATACGCAGTATTTT. The encoded protein is CASSWSGQPMDTQYF.

The chain recombines TRBV7-6 with TRBJ2-7, with a tentative D call TRBD1 (6 bases). The ends were cut back, 2 bases at V and 2 bases at J, with 25 bases in the middle. The germline gives CDR1 SGHVS, CDR2 FNYEAQ. The CDR3 is made up of 19 amino acids. The CDR3 coding sequence is TGTGCCAGCAGCTTATTCCCAAGGGGCCCCCCGGGGACAACCTACGAGCAGTACTTC. It codes for CASSLFPRGPPGTTYEQYF. Looking up the rest from reference TRBV7-6 and TRBJ2-7 gives the full variable domain: GAGVSQSPRYKVTKRGQDVALRCDPISGHVSLYWYRQALGQGPEFLTYFNYEAQQDKSGLPNDRFSAERPEGSISTLTIQRTEQRDSAMYRCASSLFPRGPPGTTYEQYFGPGTRLTVT.

This clone occurred many times. J is TRBJ2-7 and V is TRBV19; 9 bases match TRBD1. V trimming: 4 bases; J trimming: 4 bases; junction bases outside the gene matches: 5. This CDR3 has 14 residues. Germline V lookup: CDR1 LNHDA, CDR2 SQIVND (reference sequence). The DNA for the CDR3 is TGTGCCAGTAGTACCCGGGACAGGGATTACGAGCAGTACTTC. Its protein product is CASSTRDRDYEQYF.

V and J are TRBV28 and TRBJ2-3, with TRBD2 identical over 9 bases. Unmatched junction bases numbered 17, after V lost 5 bases and J lost 2 bases. The CDR3 sequence is 19 residues long. CDR1 MDHEN and CDR2 SYDVKM come from the germline V gene. CDR3 nucleotide sequence: TGTGCCAGCAGTCCGAAGATTCTCGTCGTAGCGGGGGTCACAGATACGCAGTATTTT. The encoded protein is CASSPKILVVAGVTDTQYF.

The chain couples TRBV4-1 to TRBJ2-3; D possibly corresponds to TRBD1 (5 bases). CDR1 is MGHRA, CDR2 YSYEKL, per germline. Trimming pared 6 bases from V and 0 bases from J, leaving 13 bases between. This CDR3 contains 15 residues. CDR3: CASRDKRSSTDTQYF. Written as DNA, the CDR3 is TGCGCCAGCAGGGACAAAAGATCGAGCACAGATACGCAGTATTTT.

The rearrangement uses TRBV15 and TRBJ2-7, with D tentatively TRBD1 (6 bases). V was clipped by 1 base and J by 6 bases, with 13 bases between them. This CDR3 is 14 amino acids long. Germline V gene lookup returns CDR1 LNHNV and CDR2 YYDKDF (reference sequence). CDR3 DNA sequence: TGTGCCACCAGCAGAGCGCCGGCAGGGGTCGAGCAGTACTTC. This gives the protein CATSRAPAGVEQYF.